This T cell receptor beta chain was captured by sequencing in a study of blood T cell repertoires in COVID-19. The V gene lost 3 bases and the J gene lost 8 bases, with 16 bases spanning the gap. CDR1 is GTSNPN and CDR2 is SVGIG in the germline V gene (reference sequence). The CDR3 length is 13 residues. TCRdb keeps only in-frame clones here, not all; method: immunoSEQ multiplex PCR. This sample has about 160,000 clones, with approximately 82% found just once. This chain connects TRBV30 to TRBJ1-2; D is unresolved. The clonotype originates from a human donor with acute or convalescent COVID-19. The donor label of this sample is uncertain. Material: peripheral blood. CDR3 nucleotides: TGTGCCTGGAGCATTAGAGGGTCCGGAGGCTACACCTTC. Its translation is CAWSIRGSGGYTF.